This T cell receptor (beta chain) emerged from a study of blood T cells in healthy people across ages. General study findings and limits: Naive T cell percentage showed a strong correlation with the diversity of TCR beta. A roughly linear age-dependent decrease characterized TCR beta diversity per million T cells.

At least 5 micrograms of total RNA were extracted per sample. Through a sample-barcoded 5' primer and a J-beta primer mix, a second PCR was run for roughly 6 to 11 cycles. TCRdb fed the 5' RACE reads into MiXCR, producing one record per CDR3 protein. The sample includes about 1,600,000 distinct CDR3 sequences, around 39% of them seen just once. With regard to this clonotype: What it recognizes is unknown.

The CDR3 is 13 residues long. CDR1 and CDR2 (germline): MDHEN, SYDVKM. Losses at the gene ends were 5 bases for V and 8 bases for J; bases not matched to a gene: 6. The rearrangement uses TRBV28 and TRBJ2-7, with TRBD1 identical over 10 bases. The clonotype comes from a woman younger than 30 in good health. What was sequenced was blood. CDR3: CASSPRTGGQQYF. DNA of the CDR3: TGTGCCAGCAGTCCAAGGACAGGGGGGCAGCAGTACTTC.